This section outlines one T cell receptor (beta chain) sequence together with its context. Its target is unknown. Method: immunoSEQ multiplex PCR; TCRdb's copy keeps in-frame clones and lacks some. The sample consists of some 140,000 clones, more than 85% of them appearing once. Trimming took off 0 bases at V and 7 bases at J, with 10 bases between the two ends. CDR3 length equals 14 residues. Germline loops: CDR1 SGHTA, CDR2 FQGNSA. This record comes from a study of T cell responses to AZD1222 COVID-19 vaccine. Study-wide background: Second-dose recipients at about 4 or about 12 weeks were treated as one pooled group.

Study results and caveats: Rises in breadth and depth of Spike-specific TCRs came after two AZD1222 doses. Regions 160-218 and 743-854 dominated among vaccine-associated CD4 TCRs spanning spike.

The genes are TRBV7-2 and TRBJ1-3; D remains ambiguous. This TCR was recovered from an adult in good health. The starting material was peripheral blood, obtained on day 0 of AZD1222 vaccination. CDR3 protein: CASSLALGENTIYF. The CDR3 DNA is TGTGCCAGCAGCTTAGCCCTTGGGGAGAACACCATATATTTT.